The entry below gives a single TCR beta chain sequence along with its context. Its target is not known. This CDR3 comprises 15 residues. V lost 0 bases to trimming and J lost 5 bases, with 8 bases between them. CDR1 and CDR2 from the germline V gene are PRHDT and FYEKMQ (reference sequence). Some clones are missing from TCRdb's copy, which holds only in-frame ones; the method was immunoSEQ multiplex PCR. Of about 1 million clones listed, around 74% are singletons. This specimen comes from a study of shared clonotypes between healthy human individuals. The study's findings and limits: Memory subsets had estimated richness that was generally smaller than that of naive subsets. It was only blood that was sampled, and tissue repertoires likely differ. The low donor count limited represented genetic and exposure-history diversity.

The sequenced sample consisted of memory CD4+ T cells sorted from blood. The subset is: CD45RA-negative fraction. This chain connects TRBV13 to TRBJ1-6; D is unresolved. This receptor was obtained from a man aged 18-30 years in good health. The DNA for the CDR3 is TGTGCCAGCAGCTTAGGTGAGGTTAATAATTCACCCCTCCACTTT. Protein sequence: CASSLGEVNNSPLHF.